The entry below gives a single T cell receptor beta chain sequence along with its context. This clone was seen a few times. The specificity of this receptor is unknown. The input lacks base qualities; no much larger clone sits a single base away. TCRbeta CDR3 regions were amplified from genomic DNA by means of the immunoSEQ Assay, a bias-controlled multiplex PCR. For the original study's pipeline: Nucleated cell counts per sample were estimated from amplification of reference gene primers within the assay. To quantify the absolute abundance of each unique TCRbeta CDR3 rearrangement, sequence reads were collapsed and filtered. For each sample, productive Simpson clonality was calculated by taking the square root of Simpson's diversity index across productive rearrangements. Held by TCRdb, this immuneACCESS table contains in-frame sequences only and omits some clones. Under half of the omission traces to an unresolved V gene where checked; the cause of the rest is unknown. From that table come the V and J calls and clone size; the DNA was used to work out D and trimming. Present in this sample are 110,000 or so clones, approximately 88% of which were seen just once. The top ten hold 2.4% of the sample.

The sample originates from a study of blood T cell repertoires in COVID-19 (TCRdb year 2020). About the investigation overall: Collaborator samples came from the United States, Italy and Spain and covered acute and convalescent phases of COVID-19. The material from the prospective study consisted of cDNA or gDNA derived from T cells, B-cell-depleted T cells, or PBMCs. Deeply sampled blood TCRbeta repertoires from subjects exposed to, actively infected with, or recovered from COVID-19 were included in the dataset. The repertoires were released in a freely available public database meant as a resource for research on the immune response to SARS-CoV-2. Samples were obtained from the ongoing ImmuneRACE study (first 160 participants) and from about 1,300 subjects provided by 6 global collaborators. The sample metadata nearly always contained a de-identified subject ID, COVID-19 status, age in years and sex. Where available, HLA class I and class II types were obtained from metadata supplied by the sample provider rather than from assay-based typing.

Collaborating institutions collected whole blood in K2EDTA tubes following their own protocols. For TCRbeta analysis, collaborators shipped samples as frozen whole blood, isolated PBMCs, or DNA extracted from either of those sample types. CDR1 and CDR2 (SGHDT, YYEEEE) derive from the germline V gene. V is cut by 3 bases and J by 1 base, and the space between the germline ends is 7 bases. The CDR3 starts with the cysteine, ends with the phenylalanine, and has 13 residues. Only CDR3 DNA is held: 39 bases, read in frame from base 1. Overall study results and their limits: The quantity of clinical and demographic metadata differed by source and by participant and was supplied without curation.

Here the chain combines TRBV5-6 and TRBJ2-5, and perhaps TRBD1 as D gene, on 5 matching bases. This TCR was sampled from a human donor in a cohort sampled during active COVID-19. The source material was peripheral blood. CDR3 region: CASSSTVQETQYF. The DNA sequence is TGTGCCAGCAGCTCGACAGTCCAAGAGACCCAGTACTTC.